This T cell receptor (beta chain) emerged from a study of T cell repertoires in cytomegalovirus infection. About the study: It was the public TCR beta signatures that indicated both CMV infection and matching HLA type.

V shed 0 bases and J shed 4 bases, with 8 bases lying between them. The CDR3 has 14 amino acids. In germline, CDR1 is LGHNA, CDR2 YSLEER. On this clonotype: What it recognizes is unknown.

TCRdb reprocessed the reads via MiXCR and lists one record per CDR3 protein. Of about 330,000 distinct CDR3 sequences listed, approximately 35% are singletons. Sample: cultured PBMCs, taken from culture after CMV antigen stimulation. V and J are TRBV4-3 and TRBJ2-3; D possibly corresponds to TRBD1 (5 bases). The sequence derives from a human donor in good health (CMV status not recorded). Some clones in this sample may be carry-over from other donors' samples. Here the CDR3 DNA reads TGCGCCAGCAGCCAAGATAAGGGGCCAGATACGCAGTATTTT. This sequence encodes CASSQDKGPDTQYF.